This is a list of T cell receptor beta chains from one sample in a study of control samples from healthy donors and cancer patients. Sequenced by immunoSEQ multiplex PCR; TCRdb stores in-frame clones only, minus some. This sample has about 82,000 clones, with about 93% found just once. Material for sequencing was blood. Receptor source: a young woman in good health. CDR3s include the opening cysteine and the closing phenylalanine or tryptophan. Fields, in order: clone size, J gene, V gene, D gene, CDR3 protein, CDR3 DNA. D genes are given only for firm matches. Rows may omit the clone size; those that give it use once, few, many or a size class.

size: once
J: TRBJ2-4
V: TRBV7-9
D: NA
CDR3: CASSPSSFAKNIQYF
DNA: TGTGCCAGCAGCCCATCGAGTTTTGCCAAAAACATTCAGTACTTC

size: NA
J: TRBJ2-7
V: TRBV7-2
D: NA
CDR3: CASSFAGSYEQYF
DNA: TGTGCCAGCAGTTTCGCCGGCTCCTACGAGCAGTACTTC

size: NA
J: TRBJ1-6
V: TRBV5-1
D: NA
CDR3: CASSPAPGTIAPLHF
DNA: TGCGCCAGCAGCCCTGCCCCCGGGACAATCGCACCCCTCCACTTT

size: NA
J: TRBJ1-6
V: TRBV7-2
D: NA
CDR3: CASSFIPPTLHF
DNA: TGTGCCAGCAGCTTCATCCCCCCCACCCTCCACTTT

size: NA
J: TRBJ1-5
V: TRBV19
D: TRBD1
CDR3: CASSTIDRAYQPQHF
DNA: TGTGCCAGTAGTACAATAGACAGGGCGTACCAGCCCCAGCATTTT

size: NA
J: TRBJ2-2
V: TRBV3-1/TRBV3-2
D: NA
CDR3: CASSRGTGELFF
DNA: TGTGCCAGCAGCCGGGGCACCGGGGAGCTGTTTTTT

size: NA
J: TRBJ1-5
V: TRBV2
D: NA
CDR3: CASRMGASSGDQPQHF
DNA: TGTGCCAGCAGGATGGGGGCTTCGTCTGGGGATCAGCCCCAGCATTTT

size: NA
J: TRBJ2-7
V: TRBV25-1
D: TRBD1
CDR3: CASSPHPTGMGSNEQYF
DNA: TGTGCCAGCAGTCCCCACCCGACAGGGATGGGCTCGAACGAGCAGTACTTC

size: NA
J: TRBJ1-5
V: TRBV4-1
D: NA
CDR3: CASSQDWADPKPQHF
DNA: TGCGCCAGCAGCCAAGATTGGGCAGATCCTAAGCCCCAGCATTTT

size: NA
J: TRBJ2-7
V: TRBV6-5
D: NA
CDR3: CASSYFRGDSYEQYF
DNA: TGTGCCAGCAGTTACTTCAGGGGGGACTCCTACGAGCAGTACTTC

size: NA
J: TRBJ1-5
V: TRBV28
D: TRBD1
CDR3: CASSPHRGEGNQPQHF
DNA: TGTGCCAGCAGTCCGCACAGGGGGGAGGGCAATCAGCCCCAGCATTTT

size: NA
J: TRBJ1-6
V: TRBV3-1/TRBV3-2
D: TRBD1
CDR3: CASSQAEQGSNSPLHF
DNA: TGTGCCAGCAGCCAAGCCGAACAGGGGTCGAATTCACCCCTCCACTTT

size: NA
J: TRBJ1-2
V: TRBV18
D: NA
CDR3: CASSRDTDYGYTF
DNA: TGTGCCAGCTCAAGGGACACCGACTATGGCTACACCTTC

size: NA
J: TRBJ1-5
V: TRBV7-2
D: NA
CDR3: CASSPFLGGVFAQPQHF
DNA: TGTGCCAGCAGCCCCTTCCTCGGGGGGGTCTTTGCTCAGCCCCAGCATTTT

size: NA
J: TRBJ1-1
V: TRBV27
D: NA
CDR3: CASSLSRGMNTEAFF
DNA: TGTGCCAGCAGTTTGTCTCGCGGGATGAACACTGAAGCTTTCTTT

size: few
J: TRBJ1-2
V: TRBV18
D: TRBD1
CDR3: CASSPDRGQGYGYTF
DNA: TGTGCCAGCTCACCGGACAGGGGGCAGGGCTATGGCTACACCTTC

size: NA
J: TRBJ2-3
V: TRBV7-3
D: TRBD2
CDR3: CASSLMGSSGRFADTQYF
DNA: TGTGCCAGCAGCTTAATGGGGTCTAGCGGGAGGTTCGCAGATACGCAGTATTTT

size: NA
J: TRBJ1-5
V: TRBV4-1
D: NA
CDR3: CASSQDPHPSNQPQHF
DNA: TGCGCCAGCAGCCAAGACCCACATCCTAGCAATCAGCCCCAGCATTTT

size: NA
J: TRBJ2-3
V: TRBV7-9
D: TRBD1
CDR3: CASSADRVADTQYF
DNA: TGTGCCAGCAGCGCGGACAGGGTTGCAGATACGCAGTATTTT

size: NA
J: TRBJ2-5
V: TRBV7-2
D: NA
CDR3: CASSLDYRYETQYF
DNA: TGTGCCAGCAGCTTAGACTATCGTTACGAGACCCAGTACTTC

size: NA
J: TRBJ2-1
V: TRBV11-2
D: NA
CDR3: CASSPKYNEQFF
DNA: TGTGCCAGCAGCCCGAAGTACAATGAGCAGTTCTTC

size: NA
J: TRBJ2-3
V: TRBV10-3
D: TRBD2
CDR3: CAIRGTSGLTDTQYF
DNA: TGTGCCATCAGGGGGACTAGCGGACTCACAGATACGCAGTATTTT

size: few
J: TRBJ2-1
V: TRBV11-3
D: NA
CDR3: CASSETGYNEQFF
DNA: TGTGCCAGCAGCGAGACAGGATACAATGAGCAGTTCTTC

size: NA
J: TRBJ1-5
V: TRBV19
D: NA
CDR3: CASSIGGGQSQPQHF
DNA: TGTGCCAGTAGTATCGGGGGGGGGCAAAGTCAGCCCCAGCATTTT

size: NA
J: TRBJ2-7
V: TRBV28
D: NA
CDR3: CASTNTGLSYEQYF
DNA: TGTGCCAGCACCAATACGGGACTCTCCTACGAGCAGTACTTC

size: NA
J: TRBJ1-4
V: TRBV7-9
D: NA
CDR3: CASSPARTNEKLFF
DNA: TGTGCCAGCAGCCCCGCAAGGACTAATGAAAAACTGTTTTTT

size: NA
J: TRBJ1-5
V: TRBV4-2
D: TRBD1
CDR3: CASSQQLQGARCNQPQHF
DNA: TGTGCCAGCAGCCAACAATTACAGGGGGCAAGGTGCAATCAGCCCCAGCATTTT

size: NA
J: TRBJ1-5
V: TRBV2
D: TRBD1
CDR3: CASSEGQGWKSNQPQHF
DNA: TGTGCCAGCAGTGAAGGACAGGGGTGGAAAAGCAATCAGCCCCAGCATTTT

size: NA
J: TRBJ2-5
V: TRBV6-1
D: NA
CDR3: CASSELRAWGETQYF
DNA: TGTGCCAGCAGTGAACTCAGGGCCTGGGGGGAGACCCAGTACTTC

size: NA
J: TRBJ2-3
V: TRBV27
D: NA
CDR3: CASSPPTTLSDTQYF
DNA: TGTGCCAGCAGTCCCCCTACGACCCTCTCAGATACGCAGTATTTT

size: once
J: TRBJ1-2
V: TRBV27
D: NA
CDR3: CASSPWAGTNYGYTF
DNA: TGTGCCAGCAGTCCATGGGCAGGGACAAACTATGGCTACACCTTC

size: NA
J: TRBJ1-1
V: TRBV7-8
D: TRBD1
CDR3: CASSLTGGYTEAFF
DNA: TGTGCCAGCAGTCTTACAGGGGGCTACACTGAAGCTTTCTTT

size: NA
J: TRBJ1-1
V: TRBV5-1
D: NA
CDR3: CASSLGLGALTEAFF
DNA: TGCGCCAGCAGCTTGGGGCTGGGGGCGCTCACTGAAGCTTTCTTT

size: NA
J: TRBJ2-1
V: TRBV25-1
D: NA
CDR3: CASSESNRGEQFF
DNA: TGTGCCAGCAGTGAATCTAATAGAGGTGAGCAGTTCTTC

size: NA
J: TRBJ2-1
V: TRBV10-3
D: TRBD2
CDR3: CANGAGVSYNEQFF
DNA: TGTGCCAACGGAGCGGGGGTGTCCTACAATGAGCAGTTCTTC

size: NA
J: TRBJ2-1
V: TRBV7-3
D: TRBD1
CDR3: CASSLLGQGVFEQFF
DNA: TGTGCCAGCAGCTTACTGGGACAGGGGGTTTTTGAGCAGTTCTTC

size: NA
J: TRBJ1-6
V: TRBV14
D: NA
CDR3: CASSGTHYNSPLHF
DNA: TGTGCCAGCAGCGGGACACACTATAATTCACCCCTCCACTTT

size: NA
J: TRBJ2-2
V: TRBV27
D: TRBD1
CDR3: CASSLRTGVGGELFF
DNA: TGTGCCAGCAGTCTCAGGACAGGGGTTGGCGGGGAGCTGTTTTTT

size: NA
J: TRBJ2-3
V: TRBV5-4
D: NA
CDR3: CASSLGGATDTQYF
DNA: TGTGCCAGCAGCTTGGGGGGGGCCACAGATACGCAGTATTTT

size: NA
J: TRBJ1-3
V: TRBV4-2
D: NA
CDR3: CASSQGVSGAGNTIYF
DNA: TGTGCCAGCAGCCAAGGAGTCAGTGGGGCTGGAAACACCATATATTTT

size: NA
J: TRBJ2-7
V: TRBV28
D: TRBD1
CDR3: CAPRDSLEGQATYEQYF
DNA: TGTGCCCCCCGAGATAGTCTGGAGGGACAGGCCACCTACGAGCAGTACTTC

size: NA
J: TRBJ1-5
V: TRBV2
D: NA
CDR3: CASSAEQPHQPQHF
DNA: TGTGCCAGCAGTGCGGAACAGCCCCATCAGCCCCAGCATTTT

size: NA
J: TRBJ2-5
V: TRBV18
D: TRBD2
CDR3: CASSPLFAGGTVETQYF
DNA: TGTGCCAGCTCACCACTTTTTGCGGGAGGAACCGTGGAGACCCAGTACTTC

size: NA
J: TRBJ2-1
V: TRBV7-2
D: NA
CDR3: CASSLLTVPNEQFF
DNA: TGTGCCAGCAGCTTACTGACGGTCCCTAATGAGCAGTTCTTC

size: NA
J: TRBJ1-4
V: TRBV27
D: NA
CDR3: CASSTTGPVELFF
DNA: TGTGCCAGCAGTACTACCGGGCCCGTGGAACTGTTTTTT

size: NA
J: TRBJ1-4
V: TRBV7-9
D: TRBD1
CDR3: CASSFGGGNEKLFF
DNA: TGTGCCAGCAGCTTTGGAGGGGGCAATGAAAAACTGTTTTTT

size: NA
J: TRBJ1-2
V: TRBV29-1
D: NA
CDR3: CSVAQNYGYTF
DNA: TGCAGCGTTGCCCAGAACTATGGCTACACCTTC

size: NA
J: TRBJ2-2
V: TRBV7-9
D: NA
CDR3: CASSLLRTANTGELFF
DNA: TGTGCCAGCAGCTTACTCAGAACCGCGAACACCGGGGAGCTGTTTTTT

size: NA
J: TRBJ2-5
V: TRBV28
D: NA
CDR3: CASTDILETQYF
DNA: TGTGCCAGCACCGACATTTTGGAGACCCAGTACTTC

size: NA
J: TRBJ1-2
V: TRBV6-5
D: TRBD1
CDR3: CASSRTGTNGYTF
DNA: TGTGCCAGCAGTCGGACAGGGACAAATGGCTACACCTTC

size: NA
J: TRBJ2-3
V: TRBV23-1
D: NA
CDR3: CASRTGRSPDTQYF
DNA: TGCGCCAGCAGGACAGGCCGGTCCCCAGATACGCAGTATTTT

size: NA
J: TRBJ2-1
V: TRBV19
D: NA
CDR3: CASSTQGGEQFF
DNA: TGTGCCAGTAGTACGCAAGGCGGTGAGCAGTTCTTC

size: NA
J: TRBJ2-7
V: TRBV28
D: TRBD1
CDR3: CASLRTGGSSYEQYF
DNA: TGTGCCAGCCTCCGGACAGGGGGCTCCTCCTACGAGCAGTACTTC

size: NA
J: TRBJ2-7
V: TRBV7-9
D: NA
CDR3: CASSLGLPGAVYEQYF
DNA: TGTGCCAGCAGCTTGGGGCTGCCAGGGGCCGTTTACGAGCAGTACTTC

size: once
J: TRBJ1-6
V: TRBV5-6
D: NA
CDR3: CASSLWASGDNSPLHF
DNA: TGTGCCAGCAGCTTGTGGGCCTCTGGGGATAATTCACCCCTCCACTTT

size: NA
J: TRBJ2-5
V: TRBV5-1
D: TRBD2
CDR3: CASSTGLAGEAQYF
DNA: TGCGCCAGCAGCACCGGACTAGCGGGAGAGGCCCAGTACTTC

size: NA
J: TRBJ2-1
V: TRBV28
D: TRBD2
CDR3: CASSSLAGESYNEQFF
DNA: TGTGCCAGCAGCTCACTAGCGGGAGAGTCCTACAATGAGCAGTTCTTC

size: NA
J: TRBJ2-1
V: TRBV19
D: TRBD2
CDR3: CASSGLAGANEQFF
DNA: TGTGCCAGTAGTGGATTAGCGGGGGCCAATGAGCAGTTCTTC

size: few
J: TRBJ1-2
V: TRBV28
D: NA
CDR3: CASSTPGNIYGYTF
DNA: TGTGCCAGCAGTACCCCAGGGAATATCTATGGCTACACCTTC

size: NA
J: TRBJ2-3
V: TRBV7-2
D: TRBD1
CDR3: CASSLLGQGVRDTQYF
DNA: TGTGCCAGCAGCTTATTAGGCCAGGGGGTACGAGATACGCAGTATTTT